What follows are 29 T cell receptor beta chains derived from one specimen sequenced in a study of cytomegalovirus exposure and HLA in healthy donors. Libraries were prepared by immunoSEQ multiplex PCR; TCRdb keeps only in-frame clonotypes and omits some of them. The table lists a few hundred thousand clones, about 89% of them singletons. Sequencing used PBMCs. All receptors derive from a woman younger than 30 in good health and CMV-seronegative.

The CDR3 protein is CASSLKGERTETQYF. CDR3 nucleotides: TGTGCCAGCAGCTTAAAGGGAGAACGCACAGAGACCCAGTACTTC. The chain carries TRBV7-9 and TRBJ2-5; D perhaps matches TRBD2 (5 bases). With 2 bases removed from V and 4 bases from J, the gap between germline ends came to 14 bases. CDR3 length: 15 residues. CDR1 is SEHNR, CDR2 FQNEAQ, per germline (reference sequence).

This clone was counted a few times. The V call is TRBV5-6, the J call TRBJ2-4; the D is unclear. V gave up 2 bases and J gave up 8 bases, with 5 bases separating them. The germline gives CDR1 SGHDT, CDR2 YYEEEE. CDR3 length: 11 amino acids. In nucleotides, the CDR3 is TGTGCCAGCAGCTTTGTAGACATTCAGTACTTC. The encoded protein is CASSFVDIQYF.

This chain links TRBV6-5 with TRBJ1-1, with D perhaps TRBD1 (5 bases). The germline gives CDR1 MNHEY, CDR2 SVGAGI. This CDR3 has 15 residues. Trimming shortened V by 6 bases and J by 1 base, and 15 bases separated the two germline ends. The CDR3 reads CASSPLVTANTEAFF. The CDR3 bases are TGTGCCAGCAGCCCTTTGGTGACAGCGAACACTGAAGCTTTCTTT.

The CDR3 bases are TGCGCCAGCAGCCCCCCGGGACAGAGCTCCTACGAGCAGTACTTC. Translated: CASSPPGQSSYEQYF. The genes are TRBV4-1 and TRBJ2-7; 7 bases are a match to TRBD1. With 4 bases clipped from V and 0 bases from J, the junction kept 6 bases outside the gene matches. The CDR3 is 15 residues long. The germline V gene has CDR1 MGHRA and CDR2 YSYEKL.

V and J are TRBV29-1 and TRBJ1-4; 9 nucleotides line up with TRBD1. Trimming cost V 7 bases and J 7 bases; bases outside gene matches: 1. Per germline, CDR1 SQVTM and CDR2 ANQGSEA. This CDR3 spans 11 amino acids. DNA of the CDR3: TGCAGCGGGGGACAGGGTGAAAAACTGTTTTTT. Residues: CSGGQGEKLFF.

The rearrangement links TRBV2 to TRBJ2-5, with D maybe TRBD1 (6 bases). CDR1 is SNHLY and CDR2 is FYNNEI in the germline V gene. The CDR3 is made up of 14 amino acids. V dropped 3 bases and J dropped 3 bases, with 11 bases sitting between them. CDR3 loop: CASSDLGAEETQYF. The CDR3 DNA reads TGTGCCAGCAGTGATTTGGGGGCCGAAGAGACCCAGTACTTC.

This clone came up once. The rearrangement uses TRBV5-1 and TRBJ2-7; TRBD2 matches at 7 bases. Trimming cost V 6 bases and J 0 bases; bases outside gene matches: 6. CDR1 and CDR2 (germline): SGHRS, YFSETQ. The CDR3 extends over 14 amino acids. The CDR3, as DNA: TGCGCCAGCACTACGGGAGGTAGCTCCTACGAGCAGTACTTC. Encoded protein: CASTTGGSSYEQYF.

This clone has just one count. The chain is built from TRBV14 and TRBJ2-1; TRBD2 matches at 9 bases. The CDR3 spans 19 residues. Germline values: CDR1 SGHDN, CDR2 FVKESK. V trimming: 2 bases; J trimming: 0 bases; junction bases outside the gene matches: 11. The CDR3 region has the DNA TGTGCCAGCAGCCAACGGGGTAGCGGGGGTTTTAGCTCCTACAATGAGCAGTTCTTC. It is translated as CASSQRGSGGFSSYNEQFF.

The chain joins TRBV4-2 to TRBJ1-3; D might be TRBD1 (5 bases). This CDR3 is built from 16 residues. Germline V gene lookup returns CDR1 LGHNA and CDR2 YNFKEQ. Trimming removed 7 bases at V and 4 bases at J, with 20 bases between. CDR3 region: CASTGYAEGKGNTIYF. CDR3 DNA: TGTGCCAGCACAGGGTACGCGGAGGGTAAAGGAAACACCATATATTTT.

The chain recombines TRBV6-1 with TRBJ2-3; 9 bases are shared with TRBD2. This CDR3 spans 16 amino acids. V trimming: 4 bases; J trimming: 0 bases; junction bases outside the gene matches: 5. CDR1 is MNHNS and CDR2 is SASEGT in the germline V gene. The CDR3 DNA sequence: TGTGCCAGCAGTGGGCCTAGCGGGACTAGCACAGATACGCAGTATTTT. This gives the protein CASSGPSGTSTDTQYF.

This clone was counted between two and nine times. This chain links TRBV5-1 with TRBJ2-1; 10 bases agree with TRBD2. The CDR3 runs to 13 residues. Trimming at V came to 7 bases and at J to 7 bases, leaving 5 bases not matched to a gene. Germline assignment: CDR1 SGHRS and CDR2 YFSETQ. CDR3 DNA: TGCGCCAGCGGCCTAGCGGGAGCAAATGAGCAGTTCTTC. Translation gives CASGLAGANEQFF.

V is TRBV28 and J is TRBJ2-1; 13 positions agree with TRBD2. V shed 3 bases and J 1 base; nucleotides not matched to a gene: 6. CDR3 size: 18 residues. Germline V gene data show CDR1 as MDHEN and CDR2 as SYDVKM. CDR3 amino acids: CASSFGLAGDLSYNEQFF. As DNA, the CDR3 is TGTGCCAGCAGTTTTGGACTAGCGGGAGACCTTTCCTACAATGAGCAGTTCTTC.

The chain uses TRBV4-1 and TRBJ2-7, with 9 bases identical to TRBD2. V shed 1 base, J shed 4 bases, and the junction held 2 bases outside the gene matches. Per germline, CDR1 MGHRA and CDR2 YSYEKL. The CDR3 covers 14 residues. CDR3 region: CASSQGLAVYEQYF. In DNA form, the CDR3 reads TGCGCCAGCAGCCAAGGACTAGCGGTATACGAGCAGTACTTC.

The rearrangement links TRBV14 to TRBJ1-1; 7 positions agree with TRBD1. Germline-derived CDR1 and CDR2 are SGHDN and FVKESK. The CDR3 sequence is 15 residues long. The trim removed 4 bases at V and 1 base at J, leaving 6 bases unmatched. In DNA, the CDR3 is TGTGCCAGCAGCCCAGAAGGACAGGCGAACACTGAAGCTTTCTTT. Protein: CASSPEGQANTEAFF.

The chain carries TRBV7-3 and TRBJ2-1, with TRBD2 matching over 14 bases. The CDR3 covers 19 residues. Germline loops: CDR1 SGHTA, CDR2 FQGTGA. The trim removed 2 bases at V and 2 bases at J, leaving 8 bases unmatched. CDR3 coding DNA: TGTGCCAGCAGCTTATCCGGGACTAGCGGGAGTAGGGCCTACAATGAGCAGTTCTTC. Its translation: CASSLSGTSGSRAYNEQFF.

The V gene is TRBV14, the J gene TRBJ1-5; weak D call: TRBD1 (6 bases). V was clipped by 3 bases and J by 9 bases, with 15 bases between them. The germline gives CDR1 SGHDN, CDR2 FVKESK. The CDR3 spans 14 residues. The CDR3 loop reads CASSQGGAPWPQHF. The CDR3 DNA reads TGTGCCAGCAGCCAGGGGGGGGCACCGTGGCCCCAGCATTTT. Filled out from reference TRBV14 and TRBJ1-5, the complete variable domain reads EAGVTQFPSHSVIEKGQTVTLRCDPISGHDNLYWYRRVMGKEIKFLLHFVKESKQDESGMPNNRFLAERTGGTYSTLKVQPAELEDSGVYFCASSQGGAPWPQHFGDGTRLSIL.

The chain combines TRBV6-5 with TRBJ1-5, with 8 positions matching TRBD1. This CDR3 has 15 amino acids. V was pared by 2 bases and J by 7 bases, with 7 bases of the junction left unmatched. Germline V lookup: CDR1 MNHEY, CDR2 SVGAGI. CDR3: CASSYSRGRGQPQHF. CDR3 nucleotides: TGTGCCAGCAGTTACAGCAGGGGGCGCGGACAGCCCCAGCATTTT.

The rearrangement uses TRBV15 and TRBJ2-3; the D gene is possibly TRBD2 (6 bases). Germline V lookup: CDR1 LNHNV, CDR2 YYDKDF (reference sequence). The V and J ends lost 5 bases and 1 base respectively, with 22 bases between them. The CDR3 covers 18 residues. CDR3 sequence reads: CATSEAGQGLWGTDTQYF. CDR3 DNA: TGTGCCACCAGCGAGGCGGGGCAGGGTTTGTGGGGCACAGATACGCAGTATTTT.

This chain links TRBV6-1 with TRBJ2-1; 8 bases are a match to TRBD1. CDR1 MNHNS and CDR2 SASEGT come from the germline V gene. The CDR3 consists of 14 residues. J was trimmed by 3 bases and V by 7 bases; bases with no gene match: 5. The CDR3 spells CASTKTGGYNEQFF. CDR3 nucleotide sequence: TGTGCCAGCACTAAAACAGGGGGCTACAATGAGCAGTTCTTC.

CDR3 sequence reads: CASAADFSGNTIYF. CDR3 bases: TGTGCCAGCGCGGCGGACTTCTCTGGAAACACCATATATTTT. The gene calls are TRBV6-5 and TRBJ1-3; D unresolved. The germline CDR1 and CDR2 sequences are MNHEY and SVGAGI. The CDR3 loop spans 14 amino acids. The V gene lost 8 bases and the J gene lost 0 bases, with 11 bases spanning the gap.

The chain joins TRBV18 to TRBJ1-1; unclear D gene. Germline assignment: CDR1 KGHSH and CDR2 LQKENI. The germline V and J ends were trimmed by 6 bases and 0 bases, with 8 bases remaining between them. This CDR3 comprises 13 residues. The CDR3 DNA reads as TGTGCCAGCTCGGAAACTATGAACACTGAAGCTTTCTTT. This gives the protein CASSETMNTEAFF.

This clone was seen once. J is TRBJ2-7 and V is TRBV27; D is uncertain. CDR1 and CDR2 (germline): MNHEY, SMNVEV (reference sequence). V lost 6 bases and J lost 0, with 9 bases in between. The CDR3 is made up of 13 amino acids. The CDR3 coding sequence is TGTGCCAGCAGCCACCCGGTCTCCTACGAGCAGTACTTC. Protein: CASSHPVSYEQYF.

J is TRBJ1-5 and V is TRBV7-9; 7 bases line up with TRBD1. This CDR3 has 15 amino acids. Germline V CDR1 and CDR2: SEHNR, FQNEAQ (reference sequence). With 1 base clipped from V and 5 bases from J, the junction kept 5 bases outside the gene matches. The CDR3 spells CASSLGQGDYQPQHF. CDR3 in DNA: TGTGCCAGCAGCTTAGGACAGGGAGATTATCAGCCCCAGCATTTT.

This chain connects TRBV5-1 to TRBJ2-7, with 8 bases aligning to TRBD1. The CDR3 runs 13 residues. Germline CDR1 is SGHRS and CDR2 is YFSETQ. Trimming removed 5 bases from V and 2 bases from J; junction bases left unmatched: 3. The CDR3 sequence is CASRRTGTYEQYF. CDR3 in DNA: TGCGCCAGCAGGAGGACAGGGACCTACGAGCAGTACTTC.

This chain connects TRBV4-1 to TRBJ2-7; 12 bases align to TRBD1. V trimming: 6 bases; J trimming: 5 bases; junction bases outside the gene matches: 8. There are 15 residues in the CDR3. Germline V gene lookup returns CDR1 MGHRA and CDR2 YSYEKL. The CDR3 nucleotides read TGCGCCAGCAGATTTACCGGGACAGGGGGCAACGAGCAGTACTTC. Translated: CASRFTGTGGNEQYF.

In its sample, this clone was seen once. V usage is TRBV4-1 and J usage is TRBJ2-1; 8 bases are shared with TRBD2. Germline lookup yields CDR1 MGHRA and CDR2 YSYEKL. The CDR3 length is 13 residues. The V gene end was trimmed by 8 bases and the J gene end by 8 bases; junction bases not matched to a gene: 8. The CDR3 coding sequence is TGCGCCAGCTCCGGGACTAGATTGTATGAGCAGTTCTTC. Translated: CASSGTRLYEQFF.

Only one count was recorded for this clone. The CDR3 coding sequence is TGTGCCAGCAGCCCCGGGACAGGATCCTACGAGCAGTACTTC. It specifies CASSPGTGSYEQYF. The chain joins TRBV9 to TRBJ2-7; 8 nucleotides align to TRBD1. CDR3 length: 14 amino acids. Germline values: CDR1 SGDLS, CDR2 YYNGEE. V trimming: 4 bases; J trimming: 1 base; junction bases outside the gene matches: 4.

The chain recombines TRBV27 with TRBJ2-1; 7 bases line up with TRBD2. CDR3 length equals 15 residues. J lost 3 bases, V lost 6 bases, and 8 bases had no gene match. Germline loops: CDR1 MNHEY, CDR2 SMNVEV (reference sequence). CDR3 residues: CASRLPSGDYNEQFF. CDR3 nucleotides: TGTGCCAGCAGACTCCCCAGCGGGGACTACAATGAGCAGTTCTTC.

The chain employs TRBV14 and TRBJ2-2; D not certain. CDR1 and CDR2 from the germline V gene are SGHDN and FVKESK. With 4 bases removed from V and 2 bases from J, the gap between germline ends came to 8 bases. The CDR3 consists of 14 residues. DNA for the CDR3: TGTGCCAGCAGCCTAAACTTTAACACCGGGGAGCTGTTTTTT. It is translated as CASSLNFNTGELFF.